Listed here is a single T cell receptor (beta chain). Its antigen is unidentified. These data originate in a study of T-cell memory formation after mild COVID-19. Study overall: TCR clusters were mostly donor specific. General study findings and limits: Contracting clones, day 15 to 85, had balanced CD4/CD8, and later expanders favored CD4+. Cross-reactive memory apparently joined, as some responding clones appeared in pre-infection memory.

5'RACE with constant-segment primers yielded barcoded, UMI-tagged TCR alpha and TCR beta cDNA libraries. A single record per CDR3 protein comes from TCRdb applying MiXCR to the 5' RACE reads. The table has roughly 130,000 distinct CDR3 sequences, about 5.9% seen once; the top ten hold about 2.2%. V shed 0 bases, J shed 8 bases, and the junction held 6 bases outside the gene matches. The germline V gene encodes CDR1 SGHNT and CDR2 YYREEE (reference sequence). This CDR3 has 15 residues. This TCR came from an adult woman who had mild COVID-19 (a few samples of this study predate the infection). Cell type and time point are not known. V gene TRBV5-4 combines with J gene TRBJ2-1; 9 bases map to TRBD2. The sequenced material came from PBMCs or a T cell subset sorted from them (not recorded which). Here the CDR3 DNA reads TGTGCCAGCAGCTTGGTTGCGGGAGGGAGCGATGAGCAGTTCTTC. This sequence encodes CASSLVAGGSDEQFF. Full variable domain (remainder filled in from reference TRBV5-4 and TRBJ2-1): ETGVTQSPTHLIKTRGQQVTLRCSSQSGHNTVSWYQQALGQGPQFIFQYYREEENGRGNFPPRFSGLQFPNYSSELNVNALELDDSALYLCASSLVAGGSDEQFFGPGTRLTVL.